Given below is one T cell receptor (beta chain) in context. Other DNA sequences in the sample encode the same CDR3. The data stem from a study of cytomegalovirus exposure and HLA in healthy donors. PCR primers comprised 60 Vbeta and 13 Jbeta primers. Assay used: immunoSEQ multiplex PCR; TCRdb lists only in-frame clones, some missing. The sample holds 80,000 or so clones, roughly 80% seen once. The sample consisted of PBMCs. The clonotype was recovered from a woman aged 40 to 50 in good health and CMV-seronegative.

CDR3 protein: CASSYSGGNYGYTF. The CDR3 DNA sequence: TGTGCCAGCAGTTACTCGGGGGGGAACTATGGCTACACCTTC. The genes are TRBV6-6 and TRBJ1-2, with D tentatively TRBD1 (5 bases). Germline CDR1 reads MNHNY; CDR2 reads SVGAGI (reference sequence). This CDR3 spans 14 amino acids. V shed 0 bases and J shed 2 bases, with 7 bases lying between them.